This record covers a single T cell receptor beta chain. TCRdb analysed the 5' RACE reads with MiXCR anew, one entry per CDR3 protein. The sample has about 690,000 distinct CDR3 sequences, roughly 20% seen once. The sample is drawn from a study of identical twins. V was pared by 6 bases and J by 2 bases, with 9 bases of the junction left unmatched. Per germline, CDR1 DFQATT and CDR2 SNEGSKA (reference sequence). The CDR3 covers 14 residues. A further study also used this sample, focusing on T cells expressing NK-cell markers. That paper notes: The authors derived TCR beta repertoires from sorted CD3+CD56+NKG2C+, CD3+CD56+NKG2C- and CD3+CD56-NKG2C+ T cells.

The sequence derives from a woman between 18 and 30 years old in good health. Material: PBMCs. The chain uses TRBV20-1 and TRBJ2-5, with 7 bases fitting TRBD2. The CDR3 coding sequence is TGCAGTGCGAGGGCTCCTAGCGGACAAGAGACCCAGTACTTC. This codes for CSARAPSGQETQYF.